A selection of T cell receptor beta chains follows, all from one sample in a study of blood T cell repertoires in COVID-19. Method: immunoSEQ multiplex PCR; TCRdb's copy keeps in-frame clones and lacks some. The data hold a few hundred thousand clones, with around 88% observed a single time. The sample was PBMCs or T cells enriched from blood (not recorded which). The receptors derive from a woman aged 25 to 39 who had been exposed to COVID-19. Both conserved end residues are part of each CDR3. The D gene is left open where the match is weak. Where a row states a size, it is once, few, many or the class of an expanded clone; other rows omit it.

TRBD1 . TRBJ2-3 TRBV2 CASSEQGARIDTQYF TGTGCCAGCAGTGAACAGGGGGCGAGGATAGATACGCAGTATTTT
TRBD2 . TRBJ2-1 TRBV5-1 CASSLAGGLAGALNSYNEQFF TGCGCCAGCAGCTTGGCCGGTGGACTAGCGGGGGCCTTGAACTCCTACAATGAGCAGTTCTTC
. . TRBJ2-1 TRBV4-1 CASSLNEAGYNEQFF TGCGCCAGCAGCCTTAATGAGGCGGGCTACAATGAGCAGTTCTTC
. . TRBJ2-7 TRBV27 CASSLLGLARGGMNEQYF TGTGCCAGCAGTTTACTTGGACTAGCCAGGGGGGGCATGAACGAGCAGTACTTC
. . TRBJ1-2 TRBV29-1 CSVVTVYYGYTF TGCAGCGTCGTTACAGTTTACTATGGCTACACCTTC
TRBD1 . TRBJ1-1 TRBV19 CASSRGQLNTEAFF TGTGCCAGTAGTAGGGGACAGCTCAACACTGAAGCTTTCTTT
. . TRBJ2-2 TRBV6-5 CASQWTVNTGELFF TGTGCCAGTCAATGGACAGTGAACACCGGGGAGCTGTTTTTT
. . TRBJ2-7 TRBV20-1 CSAQYAREQYF TGCAGTGCCCAGTACGCCCGCGAGCAGTACTTC
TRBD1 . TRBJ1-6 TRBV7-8 CASSRTGATSSYNSPLHF TGTGCCAGCAGCCGGACAGGGGCTACAAGCTCCTATAATTCACCCCTCCACTTT
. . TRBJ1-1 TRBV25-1 CASSTPDMNTEAFF TGTGCCAGCAGTACCCCGGACATGAACACTGAAGCTTTCTTT
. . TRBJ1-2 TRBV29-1 CQRGGDGYTF TGCCAGAGGGGAGGAGATGGCTACACCTTC
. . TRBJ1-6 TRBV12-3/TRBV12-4 CASSPLHNSPLHF TGTGCCAGCAGCCCACTACACAATTCACCCCTCCACTTT
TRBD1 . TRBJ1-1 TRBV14 CASSQDIFRKGAVNTEAFF TGTGCCAGCAGCCAAGATATTTTTAGGAAGGGGGCGGTGAACACTGAAGCTTTCTTT
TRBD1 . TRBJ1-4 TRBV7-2 CASSGRQGGSEKLFF TGTGCCAGCAGCGGCCGACAGGGGGGGAGCGAAAAACTGTTTTTT
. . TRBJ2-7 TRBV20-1 CSASGKADSSYEQYF TGCAGTGCTAGTGGAAAAGCGGACAGCTCCTACGAGCAGTACTTC
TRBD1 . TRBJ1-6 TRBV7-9 CASSVRDRGNINSPLHF TGTGCCAGCAGCGTCCGGGACAGGGGAAATATTAATTCACCCCTCCACTTT
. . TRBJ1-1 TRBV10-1 CASSVEGTAEAFF TGCGCCAGCAGTGTGGAGGGGACCGCTGAAGCTTTCTTT
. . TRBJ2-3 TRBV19 CASSIPRSRMSPYF TGTGCCAGTAGTATCCCCCGCTCGAGAATGTCGCCTTATTTT
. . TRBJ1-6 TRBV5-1 CASSLGQKNSPLHF TGCGCCAGCAGCTTGGGACAGAAAAATTCACCCCTCCACTTT
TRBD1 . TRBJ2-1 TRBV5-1 CASSTQRDRRAHEQFF TGCGCCAGCAGCACTCAACGGGACAGGAGAGCCCATGAGCAGTTCTTC
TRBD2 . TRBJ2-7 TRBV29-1 CSATWLGEGSEQYF TGCAGCGCCACCTGGCTAGGGGAGGGTAGCGAGCAGTACTTC
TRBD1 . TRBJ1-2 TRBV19 CASSSGQGPGYGYTF TGTGCCAGTAGTTCGGGACAGGGCCCGGGGTATGGCTACACCTTC
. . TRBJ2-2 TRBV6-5 CASTYGGHTGELFF TGTGCCAGCACTTACGGGGGCCACACCGGGGAGCTGTTTTTT
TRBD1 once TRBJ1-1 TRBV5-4 CASSTGTGGRGTEAFF TGTGCCAGCAGCACCGGGACAGGGGGACGGGGTACTGAAGCTTTCTTT
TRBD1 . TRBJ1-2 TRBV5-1 CASSWNRDRGNYGYTF TGCGCCAGCAGCTGGAACCGGGACAGGGGGAACTATGGCTACACCTTC
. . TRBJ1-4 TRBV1 CTSSQEVDRGRKEKLFF TGCACCAGCAGCCAAGAAGTCGACAGGGGGCGAAAAGAAAAACTGTTTTTT
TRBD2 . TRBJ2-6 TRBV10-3 CAITGTSGSGANVLTF TGTGCCATCACCGGGACTAGCGGGTCTGGGGCCAACGTCCTGACTTTC
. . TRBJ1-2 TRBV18 CASSPSLARGYGYTF TGTGCCAGCTCACCAAGTCTCGCCAGGGGCTATGGCTACACCTTC
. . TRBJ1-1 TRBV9 CASSVGQGEVYTEAFF TGTGCCAGCAGCGTAGGGCAGGGTGAAGTTTATACTGAAGCTTTCTTT
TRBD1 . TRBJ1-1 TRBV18 CASSPGTGMNTEAFF TGTGCCAGCTCACCCGGGACAGGGATGAACACTGAAGCTTTCTTT
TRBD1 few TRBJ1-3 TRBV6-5 CASRARTGAGNTIYF TGTGCCAGCAGGGCCAGGACAGGGGCAGGAAACACCATATATTTT
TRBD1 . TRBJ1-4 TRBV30 CAWSPGTGRANEKLFF TGTGCCTGGAGCCCCGGGACAGGGAGGGCTAATGAAAAACTGTTTTTT
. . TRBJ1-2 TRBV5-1 CASSLPDGGYGYTF TGCGCCAGCAGCTTACCCGACGGGGGCTATGGCTACACCTTC
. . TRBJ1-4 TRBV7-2 CASSLVYLSTNEKLFF TGTGCCAGCAGCTTAGTTTATCTGTCAACTAATGAAAAACTGTTTTTT
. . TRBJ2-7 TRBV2 CASSEALQGYEQYF TGTGCCAGCAGTGAAGCGCTTCAGGGTTACGAGCAGTACTTC
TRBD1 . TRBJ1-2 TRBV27 CASRSGTGANYGYTF TGTGCCAGCAGGTCGGGGACAGGGGCTAACTATGGCTACACCTTC
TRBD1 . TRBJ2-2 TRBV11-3 CASSLGTGTPGELFF TGTGCCAGCAGCTTAGGGACAGGTACCCCCGGGGAGCTGTTTTTT
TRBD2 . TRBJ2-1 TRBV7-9 CASSILAGGYNEQFF TGTGCCAGCAGCATACTAGCGGGGGGGTACAATGAGCAGTTCTTC
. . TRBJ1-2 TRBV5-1 CASSLRWGRPNYGYTF TGCGCCAGCAGCTTGAGGTGGGGCAGACCTAACTATGGCTACACCTTC
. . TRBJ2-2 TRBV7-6 CASSLAYGANTGELFF TGTGCCAGCAGCTTAGCTTACGGGGCGAACACCGGGGAGCTGTTTTTT
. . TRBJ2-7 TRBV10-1 CASRSDIYEQYF TGCGCCAGCAGATCGGACATCTACGAGCAGTACTTC
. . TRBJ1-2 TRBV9 CASSVGPGYGYTF TGTGCCAGCAGCGTAGGTCCCGGCTATGGCTACACCTTC
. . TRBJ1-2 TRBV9 CASTGVQGYGYTF TGTGCCAGCACGGGGGTCCAGGGCTATGGCTACACCTTC
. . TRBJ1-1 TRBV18 CASSPVLLQGRATEAFF TGTGCCAGCTCACCCGTCTTACTACAGGGACGGGCCACTGAAGCTTTCTTT
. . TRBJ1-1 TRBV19 CASSILFRAFF TGTGCCAGTAGTATTCTATTTCGAGCTTTCTTT
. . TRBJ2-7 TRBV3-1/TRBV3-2 CASSQFGGKTGEQYF TGTGCCAGCAGCCAATTTGGAGGGAAGACAGGGGAGCAGTACTTC
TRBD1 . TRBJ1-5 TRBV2 CASSIDRVGNQPQHF TGTGCCAGCAGCATCGACAGGGTGGGCAATCAGCCCCAGCATTTT
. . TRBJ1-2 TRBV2 CASSIPGHGGYTF TGTGCCAGCAGTATACCGGGACATGGAGGCTACACCTTC
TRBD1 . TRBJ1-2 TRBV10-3 CAISESGQGAYGYTF TGTGCCATCAGTGAGTCGGGACAGGGGGCTTATGGCTACACCTTC
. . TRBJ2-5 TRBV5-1 CASSLGQDQETQYF TGCGCCAGCAGCTTGGGACAGGACCAAGAGACCCAGTACTTC